A selection of T cell receptor beta chains follows, all from one sample in a study of blood T cell repertoires in COVID-19. Sequencing was performed with immunoSEQ multiplex PCR; in TCRdb, only in-frame clones are kept and a portion is missing. The sample holds tens of thousands of clones, 80% to 90% seen once. The sequenced sample consisted of peripheral blood. These TCRs come from a man aged 60 to 69 with COVID-19, enrolled during active disease. The CDR3 runs from the conserved cysteine through the conserved F or W. D genes are given only for firm matches. Not all rows give a size; the values are once, few, many and, for expanded clones, a class.

TRBV9	TRBD1	.	TRBJ2-1	TGTGCCAGCAGCAAGGACAGGGAAAAGGGCAATGAGCAGTTCTTC	CASSKDREKGNEQFF
TRBV7-9	.	.	TRBJ2-7	TGTGCCAGCAGCTTACAACAGGCCACCTACGAGCAGTACTTC	CASSLQQATYEQYF
TRBV5-1	.	.	TRBJ2-3	TGCGCCAGCAGCGACAGCCGACCTAGCACAGATACGCAGTATTTT	CASSDSRPSTDTQYF
TRBV29-1	TRBD1	few	TRBJ1-2	TGCAGCGTTGAAGGGACAGGGGGGACCGGCTACACCTTC	CSVEGTGGTGYTF
TRBV30	.	.	TRBJ1-2	TGTGCCTGGAAGGAGGGAGGAGGCTACACCTTC	CAWKEGGGYTF
TRBV5-1	TRBD1	once	TRBJ1-5	TGCGCCAGCAGCTTGGAGGGGGCTAATCAGCCCCAGCATTTT	CASSLEGANQPQHF
TRBV7-3	.	.	TRBJ2-1	TGTGCCAGCAGCTTGGCGGTCTACAATGAGCAGTTCTTC	CASSLAVYNEQFF
TRBV6-5	.	.	TRBJ1-1	TGTGCCAGCAGTTACAACAGAAACACTGAAGCTTTCTTT	CASSYNRNTEAFF
TRBV3-1/TRBV3-2	.	.	TRBJ1-1	TGTGCCAGCAGCGGAACCCACGACAGGTGGGACACTGAAGCTTTCTTT	CASSGTHDRWDTEAFF
TRBV5-6	TRBD2	.	TRBJ2-7	TGTGCCAGCAGCTTCCTTAGTAGCGGGAGGTACCACGAGCAGTACTTC	CASSFLSSGRYHEQYF
TRBV19	.	.	TRBJ1-5	TGTGCCAGTAGCAGGGTAAGGGGACAGCCCCAGCATTTT	CASSRVRGQPQHF
TRBV6-5	TRBD1	once	TRBJ1-2	TGTGCCAGCACCTCGGGACAGAACTATGGCTACACCTTC	CASTSGQNYGYTF
TRBV5-1	.	.	TRBJ2-1	TGCGCCAGCATGGACAGCTACAATGAGCAGTTCTTC	CASMDSYNEQFF
TRBV6-2/TRBV6-3	TRBD1	few	TRBJ2-7	TGTGCCAGCAGTGACCGACAGGGCCGCGGAGCGGAGCAGTACTTC	CASSDRQGRGAEQYF
TRBV6-1	.	once	TRBJ1-1	TGTGCCAGCAGTGATTATCGAGGAAACACTGAAGCTTTCTTT	CASSDYRGNTEAFF
TRBV2	TRBD1	.	TRBJ1-1	TGTGCCAGCAGTGAGGATCGGAACAGGGGAAACACTGAAGCTTTCTTT	CASSEDRNRGNTEAFF
TRBV18	.	.	TRBJ1-4	TGTGCCAGCTCCCCTGCGGATGAAAAACTGTTTTTT	CASSPADEKLFF
TRBV6-5	TRBD1	few	TRBJ1-2	TGTGCCAGCAGTCCCCGGGACAGACTTTATGGCTACACCTTC	CASSPRDRLYGYTF
TRBV7-8	TRBD1	.	TRBJ1-6	TGTGCCAGCAGCCCGAACAGGGGGCCGTCTGATAATTCACCCCTCCACTTT	CASSPNRGPSDNSPLHF
TRBV7-9	.	.	TRBJ2-3	TGTGCCAGCAGCTTAGAACAGCTTACGCAGTATTTT	CASSLEQLTQYF
TRBV9	TRBD2	.	TRBJ2-1	TGTGCCAGCAGCCCCGGGACTAGCGGGACGGTTGGTGAGCAGTTCTTC	CASSPGTSGTVGEQFF
TRBV5-3	.	.	TRBJ1-4	TGTGCCTTCCTAGACAGGAACCTCAAGGACGGTGAAAAACTGTTTTTT	CAFLDRNLKDGEKLFF
TRBV12-3/TRBV12-4	.	.	TRBJ1-4	TGTGCCAGCAGTGGGGACGGGGGACTGTTTTTT	CASSGDGGLFF